One sample yielded the 16 T cell receptor beta chains listed below, sequenced in a study of T-cell reconstitution after alpha-beta-depleted transplantation in children. Unique molecular identifiers were built into the TCRbeta library. TCRdb used MiXCR to reprocess the PCR reads, holding one entry per CDR3 protein. The repertoire holds 700,000 or so distinct CDR3 sequences, under 15% seen once, with 0.75% to 0.85% in the top ten. The sample consisted of PBMCs, taken before TCRalphabeta/CD19-depleted stem cell transplant. These receptors were taken from a girl aged 2-10 years with congenital amegakaryocytic thrombocytopenia, due to receive a stem cell transplant.

This clonotype was seen only a few times. This chain links TRBV7-2 with TRBJ1-5; perhaps TRBD1 as D (6 bases). V was cut by 3 bases and J by 1 base, with 10 bases left in between. The CDR3 is 15 amino acids. Germline assignment: CDR1 SGHTA and CDR2 FQGNSA. CDR3 residues: CASSFETGSNQPQHF. CDR3 DNA: TGTGCCAGCAGCTTTGAGACAGGAAGCAATCAGCCCCAGCATTTT.

The J gene is TRBJ2-5, the V gene TRBV3-1; 7 bases are shared with TRBD2. This CDR3 contains 18 residues. Germline V gene lookup returns CDR1 LGHDT and CDR2 YNNKEL (reference sequence). V dropped 6 bases and J dropped 5; count of bases not matched to a gene: 21. CDR3 DNA sequence: TGTGCCAGCAGTCCTCGGGGGTCACAGCGGGACCCTTTCGAGACCCAGTACTTC. Residues: CASSPRGSQRDPFETQYF.

The V gene is TRBV20-1, the J gene TRBJ1-1; TRBD1 matches 7 bases. In germline, CDR1 is DFQATT, CDR2 SNEGSKA (reference sequence). V dropped 5 bases and J dropped 4; count of bases not matched to a gene: 7. The CDR3 has 13 residues. DNA of the CDR3: TGCAGTGCTGGAGGGACAGTAGGCACTGAAGCTTTCTTT. As protein: CSAGGTVGTEAFF.

This clonotype has ten or more counts. The chain is built from TRBV5-1 and TRBJ1-4; TRBD1 is a possible D gene (5 bases). CDR3 length: 15 residues. Trimming removed 1 base from V and 6 bases from J, with 13 bases in between. Germline lookup yields CDR1 SGHRS and CDR2 YFSETQ. The CDR3 region is CASSLRGTIDEKLFF. The DNA for the CDR3 is TGCGCCAGCAGCTTGCGGGGGACGATCGATGAAAAACTGTTTTTT. Together with reference TRBV5-1 and TRBJ1-4, the CDR3 gives the full variable domain: KAGVTQTPRYLIKTRGQQVTLSCSPISGHRSVSWYQQTPGQGLQFLFEYFSETQRNKGNFPGRFSGRQFSNSRSEMNVSTLELGDSALYLCASSLRGTIDEKLFFGSGTQLSVL.

This clonotype was observed at least ten times. The gene calls are TRBV29-1 and TRBJ2-7; perhaps D is TRBD1 or TRBD2 (6 bases each). The CDR3 length is 13 residues. Looked up from germline, CDR1 is SQVTM and CDR2 is ANQGSEA. Trimming removed 6 bases at V and 6 bases at J, with 18 bases between. CDR3 nucleotide sequence: TGCAGCGTCCTGGTCGGGGGCTCGGGCGAGCAGTACTTC. As protein: CSVLVGGSGEQYF.

The V call is TRBV5-6, the J call TRBJ2-7, with D tentatively TRBD1 or TRBD2 (5 bases each). The CDR3 consists of 15 residues. The V end was cut by 8 bases, the J end by 1 base, with 19 bases between. Per germline, CDR1 SGHDT and CDR2 YYEEEE. CDR3 nucleotides: TGTGCCAGTCCAAGGGACCACACGGCATCCTACGAGCAGTACTTC. Its translation is CASPRDHTASYEQYF.

This clonotype was counted many times. This chain connects TRBV29-1 to TRBJ1-2; D is unresolved. The germline V gene has CDR1 SQVTM and CDR2 ANQGSEA. The CDR3 sequence is 11 residues long. Trimming cost V 4 bases and J 1 base, with 4 bases left between them. This chain's CDR3 is CSVGDNYGYTF. The CDR3 DNA reads as TGCAGCGTTGGGGATAACTATGGCTACACCTTC. The variable domain in full, completed from reference TRBV29-1 and TRBJ1-2, reads SAVISQKPSRDICQRGTSLTIQCQVDSQVTMMFWYRQQPGQSLTLIATANQGSEATYESGFVIDKFPISRPNLTFSTLTVSNMSPEDSSIYLCSVGDNYGYTFGSGTRLTVV.

V usage is TRBV20-1 and J usage is TRBJ2-1, with TRBD2 matching over 8 bases. Trimming at V came to 0 bases and at J to 7 bases, leaving 14 bases not matched to a gene. The CDR3 extends over 17 amino acids. In germline, CDR1 is DFQATT, CDR2 SNEGSKA (reference sequence). As DNA, the CDR3 is TGCAGTGCTAGAGAGCCCATCCCGGGACTAGTCCGAAATGAGCAGTTCTTC. Translation: CSAREPIPGLVRNEQFF.

This clonotype was detected many times. CDR3 bases: TGCAGTGCGACCGGACAGACAGCCAGCTCCTACAATGAGCAGTTCTTC. It is translated as CSATGQTASSYNEQFF. The chain links TRBV20-1 to TRBJ2-1, with D possibly being TRBD1 (6 bases). Looked up from germline, CDR1 is DFQATT and CDR2 is SNEGSKA (reference sequence). The CDR3 consists of 16 residues. V lost 6 bases to trimming and J lost 0 bases, with 18 bases between them.

This clonotype was counted many times. The V and J genes are TRBV5-1 and TRBJ2-7; no clear D. Between the trimmed V and J ends, which lost 0 bases and 1 base, there was a span of 11 bases. This CDR3 is built from 15 residues. Germline CDR1 is SGHRS and CDR2 is YFSETQ. The CDR3 DNA is TGCGCCAGCAGCTTGGTAGTCCTTCCATCCTACGAGCAGTACTTC. This encodes CASSLVVLPSYEQYF.

There are a few counts of this clonotype. The rearrangement links TRBV27 to TRBJ2-4, with D perhaps matching TRBD2 (6 bases). Trimming removed 3 bases from V and 12 bases from J, with 9 bases in between. This CDR3 has 11 amino acids. Germline V gene sequence: CDR1 MNHEY, CDR2 SMNVEV (reference sequence). In nucleotides, the CDR3 is TGTGCCAGCAGTTTTGGCGGGGCTCAGTACTTC. Protein product: CASSFGGAQYF.

This clonotype was observed many times. This chain links TRBV5-1 with TRBJ2-1, with 9 bases identical to TRBD2. V lost 5 bases and J lost 8; bases outside the gene matches: 8. From germline, CDR1 is SGHRS and CDR2 YFSETQ. The length of the CDR3 is 14 residues. In DNA form, the CDR3 reads TGCGCCAGCAGGGATAGCGGGAGTTTCGATGAGCAGTTCTTC. Translating it yields CASRDSGSFDEQFF. The full variable domain, its missing parts supplied by reference TRBV5-1 and TRBJ2-1, is KAGVTQTPRYLIKTRGQQVTLSCSPISGHRSVSWYQQTPGQGLQFLFEYFSETQRNKGNFPGRFSGRQFSNSRSEMNVSTLELGDSALYLCASRDSGSFDEQFFGPGTRLTVL.

This rearrangement joins TRBV7-9 to TRBJ2-7; weak D call: TRBD2 (5 bases). The CDR3 sequence is 14 residues long. The germline CDR1 and CDR2 sequences are SEHNR and FQNEAQ (reference sequence). Trimming left V 5 bases short and J 0 bases short, with 11 bases between. The CDR3 coding sequence is TGTGCCAGCAGCCCTGGAGGTCTCTCCTACGAGCAGTACTTC. Protein: CASSPGGLSYEQYF. The complete variable domain, with remaining parts taken from reference TRBV7-9 and TRBJ2-7, reads DTGVSQNPRHKITKRGQNVTFRCDPISEHNRLYWYRQTLGQGPEFLTYFQNEAQLEKSRLLSDRFSAERPKGSFSTLEIQRTEQGDSAMYLCASSPGGLSYEQYFGPGTRLTVT.

The chain uses TRBV4-1 and TRBJ2-5, with 8 bases identical to TRBD2. Germline trimming cut 4 bases from V and 3 bases from J; bases unmatched to any gene: 4. The CDR3 is 14 residues long. Germline V lookup: CDR1 MGHRA, CDR2 YSYEKL. In DNA form, the CDR3 reads TGCGCCAGCAGCCGCCTACTAGCGGAAGAGACCCAGTACTTC. Its protein is CASSRLLAEETQYF.

This clonotype was picked up a small number of times. V gene TRBV12-3 or TRBV12-4 combines with J gene TRBJ2-5; D remains unclear. Deletions cut 11 bases from V and 3 bases from J, with 16 bases between. The CDR3 spans 13 residues. CDR3 in amino acids: CACTSGAKETQYF. The CDR3 DNA sequence: TGTGCCTGCACCTCCGGAGCCAAAGAGACCCAGTACTTC.

There are a few counts of this clonotype. This chain links TRBV5-6 with TRBJ2-7; perhaps TRBD1 as D (6 bases). Germline lookup yields CDR1 SGHDT and CDR2 YYEEEE. The CDR3 runs 15 residues. Trimming shortened V by 5 bases and J by 0 bases, and 15 bases separated the two germline ends. The CDR3 nucleotides read TGTGCCAGCAGGAACAGGGTGTGGGCCTCCTACGAGCAGTACTTC. Translating it yields CASRNRVWASYEQYF.